This T cell receptor beta chain comes out of a study of blood T cell repertoires in COVID-19. Study as a whole: T cells, B-cell-depleted T cells, or PBMCs provided the cDNA or gDNA that served as material.

Sequencing used immunoSEQ multiplex PCR; TCRdb keeps in-frame clones, though not all of them. The sample gives tens of thousands of clones, 80% to 90% of which show up once; roughly 4.8% is in the top ten. Germline loops: CDR1 SGHTA, CDR2 FQGNSA. Trimming pared 1 base from V and 2 bases from J, leaving 19 bases between. This CDR3 contains 18 residues. The sample was peripheral blood. The J gene is TRBJ2-3, the V gene TRBV7-2; no definite D call. The receptor was derived from a woman of 80 years or more with active or convalescent COVID-19. The CDR3 region has the DNA TGTGCCAGCAGCTTAGACTTAGTCCGTCAGCGTACCACAGATACGCAGTATTTT. It yields the protein CASSLDLVRQRTTDTQYF.